This entry lists 23 T cell receptor beta chains sequenced from one sample in a study of CD8+CD57+ T cells in acquired aplastic anemia. Only patients with CD8+CD57+ cell expansion on flow cytometry were chosen for sequencing. Genomic DNA acted as the template from which TCR beta VDJ combination and CDR3 sequence profiling were carried out. TCRdb ran MiXCR on the reads and lists one entry per CDR3 protein. Of approximately 300,000 distinct CDR3 sequences in the sample, around three fifths are singletons; the top ten hold roughly 1.2%. Source material: sorted CD4+, CD8+, or CD8+CD57+ T cells (not recorded which) from PBMCs. The receptors here all came from a human donor with aplastic anemia.

The chain joins TRBV2 to TRBJ2-7, with D tentatively TRBD2 (6 bases). V was pared by 3 bases and J by 0 bases, with 21 bases between. The germline CDR1 and CDR2 sequences are SNHLY and FYNNEI. The CDR3 is made up of 18 amino acids. The CDR3 DNA follows: TGTGCCAGCAGTGATCACCCCTTGCGGCTAGCGTCCTCCTACGAGCAGTACTTC. Translated, it gives CASSDHPLRLASSYEQYF.

The chain uses TRBV20-1 and TRBJ2-7; D is uncertain. CDR1 and CDR2 (germline): DFQATT, SNEGSKA (reference sequence). V lost 6 bases and J 1 base, leaving 13 bases between the germline ends. This CDR3 has 13 amino acids. CDR3 sequence (DNA): TGCAGTGCCGTGAAGGACGGATCCTACGAGCAGTACTTC. This sequence encodes CSAVKDGSYEQYF.

This clonotype has a handful of counts. This sequence joins TRBV20-1 and TRBJ2-7; D might be TRBD1 (6 bases). Germline V gene sequence: CDR1 DFQATT, CDR2 SNEGSKA (reference sequence). Trimming removed 5 bases from V and 2 bases from J, with 7 bases in between. This CDR3 spans 11 amino acids. The CDR3 sequence is CSARDTYEQYF. CDR3 DNA: TGCAGTGCTCGGGACACCTACGAGCAGTACTTC.

This clonotype was found once. The chain recombines TRBV7-3 with TRBJ2-1, with 8 bases that match TRBD1. CDR3 length equals 15 residues. Germline-derived CDR1 and CDR2 are SGHTA and FQGTGA. Germline trimming cut 5 bases from V and 4 bases from J; bases unmatched to any gene: 7. For the CDR3, the DNA is TGTGCCAGCAGCCCCTCCGGGACAGGATACAATGAGCAGTTCTTC. Amino acids: CASSPSGTGYNEQFF. Full variable domain (rest looked up from reference TRBV7-3 and TRBJ2-1): GAGVSQTPSNKVTEKGKYVELRCDPISGHTALYWYRQSLGQGPEFLIYFQGTGAADDSGLPNDRFFAVRPEGSVSTLKIQRTERGDSAVYLCASSPSGTGYNEQFFGPGTRLTVL.

The chain links TRBV2 to TRBJ2-3; no definite D call. Germline assignment: CDR1 SNHLY and CDR2 FYNNEI. The ends were cut back, 8 bases at V and 0 bases at J, with 12 bases in the middle. The CDR3 runs to 14 residues. The CDR3 protein is CASRFRQSTDTQYF. The CDR3 nucleotides read TGTGCCAGCCGTTTCAGACAAAGCACAGATACGCAGTATTTT.

The V gene is TRBV15, the J gene TRBJ2-1; D may be TRBD2 (6 bases). Germline CDR1 LNHNV, CDR2 YYDKDF (reference sequence). The CDR3 length is 15 residues. The V end was cut by 3 bases, the J end by 4 bases, with 13 bases between. DNA for the CDR3: TGTGCCACCAGCAGCCGGGACTCCTCGTACAATGAGCAGTTCTTC. The encoded protein is CATSSRDSSYNEQFF.

The chain has TRBV20-1 and TRBJ2-7; 8 nucleotides match TRBD1. With 1 base clipped from V and 4 bases from J, the junction kept 3 bases outside the gene matches. CDR1 DFQATT and CDR2 SNEGSKA come from the germline V gene (reference sequence). The CDR3 loop spans 13 amino acids. CDR3 in amino acids: CSARADREYEQYF. CDR3 bases: TGCAGTGCTAGAGCGGACAGGGAATACGAGCAGTACTTC.

Many counts were recorded for this clonotype. This chain uses TRBV18 with TRBJ1-2; 8 bases fit TRBD1. Germline V gene sequence: CDR1 KGHSH, CDR2 LQKENI. The CDR3 is 14 residues long. Trimming removed 2 bases from V and 7 bases from J; junction bases left unmatched: 6. The CDR3 DNA reads TGTGCCAGCTCACCAAAAACGCAGGGGGCTGGCTACACCTTC. This gives the protein CASSPKTQGAGYTF.

Many counts were recorded for this clonotype. V and J are TRBV20-1 and TRBJ2-7, with a tentative D call TRBD2 (6 bases). The length of the CDR3 is 16 residues. CDR1 is DFQATT and CDR2 is SNEGSKA in the germline V gene (reference sequence). V shed 3 bases and J shed 2 bases, with 20 bases lying between them. CDR3 coding DNA: TGCAGTGCTAGCGGGACGGAGGGTATTGCAGCCTACGAGCAGTACTTC. As protein: CSASGTEGIAAYEQYF.

This clonotype was seen a single time. This rearrangement joins TRBV19 to TRBJ1-5, with D unresolved. There are 13 residues in the CDR3. Germline lookup yields CDR1 LNHDA and CDR2 SQIVND (reference sequence). V lost 3 bases to trimming and J lost 3 bases, with 6 bases between them. The CDR3 loop is CASSMGYNQPQHF. In DNA form, the CDR3 reads TGTGCCAGTAGTATGGGGTACAATCAGCCCCAGCATTTT.

The chain joins TRBV24-1 to TRBJ2-2; D remains ambiguous. The CDR3 is made up of 16 amino acids. The V and J ends lost 1 base and 1 base respectively, with 9 bases between them. Germline V gene sequence: CDR1 KGHDR, CDR2 SFDVKD. CDR3 in amino acids: CATSDFLGENTGELFF. CDR3 bases: TGTGCCACCAGTGATTTCCTTGGGGAGAACACCGGGGAGCTGTTTTTT.

This clonotype was found a few times. The V gene is TRBV2, the J gene TRBJ1-2; D unclear. Trimming pared 5 bases from V and 8 bases from J, leaving 24 bases between. The germline V gene encodes CDR1 SNHLY and CDR2 FYNNEI. This CDR3 is built from 16 residues. CDR3 in amino acids: CASSRFQGSTAYGYTF. For the CDR3, the DNA is TGTGCCAGCAGTCGATTTCAAGGGAGTACAGCTTACGGCTACACCTTC.

This clonotype has ten or more counts. The chain combines TRBV7-3 with TRBJ2-1; D ambiguous. V lost 3 bases and J lost 0, with 9 bases in between. CDR3 length: 15 residues. Germline V CDR1 and CDR2: SGHTA, FQGTGA. The CDR3 nucleotides read TGTGCCAGCAGCTTTTCAGGTAGCTCCTACAATGAGCAGTTCTTC. Translation: CASSFSGSSYNEQFF.

The rearrangement joins TRBV19 to TRBJ1-1; 10 nucleotides agree with TRBD1. This CDR3 comprises 14 residues. After removal of 5 bases from V and 6 bases from J, the junction contained 6 bases not matched to a gene. Germline V lookup: CDR1 LNHDA, CDR2 SQIVND (reference sequence). The CDR3 DNA sequence: TGTGCCAGTAGTGAGGGACAGGGGAGCCCTGAAGCTTTCTTT. Amino acids: CASSEGQGSPEAFF.

The chain is built from TRBV29-1 and TRBJ2-6; 9 nucleotides match TRBD1. CDR1 and CDR2 from the germline V gene are SQVTM and ANQGSEA. The CDR3 is 16 amino acids. Losses at the gene ends were 4 bases for V and 2 bases for J; bases not matched to a gene: 6. CDR3 in DNA: TGCAGCGTTGTGGGACAGGGCTCAACTGGGGCCAACGTCCTGACTTTC. Translating gives CSVVGQGSTGANVLTF.

The chain combines TRBV7-3 with TRBJ2-5, with TRBD1 as a possible D gene (6 bases). Germline CDR1 and CDR2: SGHTA and FQGTGA. The V end lost 1 base, the J end lost 5 bases, and 11 bases lay between the germline ends. This CDR3 comprises 14 residues. The CDR3 is CASSLRRGQETQYF. The CDR3 bases are TGTGCCAGCAGCTTAAGGCGCGGACAGGAGACCCAGTACTTC.

Ten or more counts support this clonotype. This chain links TRBV12-3 or TRBV12-4 with TRBJ2-3; 11 nucleotides agree with TRBD2. Losses at the gene ends were 5 bases for V and 2 bases for J; bases not matched to a gene: 12. This CDR3 region has 18 residues. The CDR3 here is CASSATGELAGVTDTQYF. CDR3 nucleotide sequence: TGTGCCAGCAGTGCAACAGGGGAACTAGCGGGAGTCACAGATACGCAGTATTTT.

Worth noting for this clonotype: Germline and junction disagree at one end, which may indicate a read error. The V and J genes are TRBV11-1 and TRBJ1-1; no firm D call. Germline lookup yields CDR1 SGHAT and CDR2 FQDESV (reference sequence). CDR3 size: 13 residues. The CDR3 spells CTSSLQQNTEAFF. The CDR3 DNA sequence: TGTACCAGCAGCTTACAGCAGAACACTGAAGCTTTCTTT.

The chain joins TRBV7-2 to TRBJ2-7; TRBD2 matches 7 bases. CDR3 size: 15 residues. After removal of 4 bases from V and 0 bases from J, the junction contained 6 bases not matched to a gene. Germline CDR1 and CDR2: SGHTA and FQGNSA. The CDR3 protein is CASSSLRTSSYEQYF. CDR3 DNA sequence: TGTGCCAGCAGCTCGCTCCGGACTAGCTCCTACGAGCAGTACTTC.

The J gene is TRBJ2-3, the V gene TRBV10-1; 9 nucleotides line up with TRBD1. The CDR3 length is 19 residues. The V gene's germline CDR1 is WNHNN and CDR2 SYGVQD (reference sequence). V lost 3 bases, J lost 8 bases, and 21 bases stayed unmatched. As DNA, the CDR3 is TGCGCCAGCAGTGACCCGGGACAGGGATATCCATCTCCGCCGGGTACGCAGTATTTT. Translated, it gives CASSDPGQGYPSPPGTQYF.

V gene TRBV5-5 combines with J gene TRBJ2-2, with D maybe TRBD2 (5 bases). The germline gives CDR1 SGHKS, CDR2 YYEKEE (reference sequence). The V end was cut by 2 bases, the J end by 4 bases, with 9 bases between. The CDR3 contains 14 residues. CDR3 loop: CASSLWESTGELFF. The CDR3 nucleotides read TGTGCCAGCAGCTTATGGGAGAGCACCGGGGAGCTGTTTTTT.

The genes are TRBV5-4 and TRBJ1-6; no firm D call. Germline V lookup: CDR1 SGHNT, CDR2 YYREEE (reference sequence). The CDR3 loop spans 15 amino acids. Trimming stripped 0 bases from V and 4 bases from J, with 8 bases between. For the CDR3, the DNA is TGTGCCAGCAGCTTGGGGGGTCCGTATAATTCACCCCTCCACTTT. Translation gives CASSLGGPYNSPLHF.

This chain connects TRBV29-1 to TRBJ1-1; TRBD1 matches 9 bases. The germline CDR1 and CDR2 sequences are SQVTM and ANQGSEA. J gave up 0 bases and V 8 bases, and 13 bases lay outside the gene matches. The CDR3 is made up of 16 amino acids. In DNA, the CDR3 is TGCAGCTTGGGTCGGGACAGGGTTTCCCTGAACACTGAAGCTTTCTTT. It codes for CSLGRDRVSLNTEAFF.